This TCR beta chain was recovered during a study of shared clonotypes between healthy human individuals (dated by TCRdb to 2020 to 2021). For context, the study as a whole: The cohort included three men and a couple of women between 18 and 49 years of age. For each donor, CD4 naive and CD4 memory were each run on three plates, CD8 naive on two plates, and CD8 memory on one plate. The study deeply sequenced blood TCR repertoires of about 5 healthy adults to estimate repertoire size and the extent of clonotype sharing between individuals. To increase sequencing depth and limit assay-specific biases, TCR repertoire library preparation and sequencing were carried out by different laboratories using diverse techniques. Each donor's leukapheresis produced roughly between roughly 0.85 and 9.5 billion PBMCs. Paper-wide results and their limitations: Clonotypes shared by all four sorted-subset donors showed higher generation probabilities than non-shared clonotypes. The genetic and exposure-history diversity represented was limited by the small number of donors. When a few donors were compared, the shared fraction of clonotypes was around 4.6% for naive CD4, roughly 3.4% for naive CD8, 2.3% for memory CD4, and about 0.36% for memory CD8. Naive subsets generally had larger estimated clonotype richness than memory subsets. Sampling was limited to blood, and TCR repertoires in tissue likely differ from TCR repertoires in blood. Incomplete sequencing was indicated by rarefaction of sorted-subset datasets, despite the large sequencing depth. Based on pairwise subsampling, the degree of clonotype sharing among donors was expected to be affected by sequencing depth.

Using the deep immunoSEQ assay, multiplex PCR amplified TCR CDR3 regions from genomic DNA. For each cell subset, the extracted genomic DNA was distributed evenly across all wells of several immunoSEQ 96-well plates, and each plate served as one replicate. For sorted subsets, each replicate PCR was loaded with 200 ng genomic DNA, equivalent to 30,000 or so T cell genomes. Purified libraries were quantified with a Qubit 3.0 fluorometer, sized on a Bioanalyzer 2100, and re-quantified with the KAPA Library Quantification kit. Every immunoSEQ 96-well plate was sequenced on a dedicated single-read 150-cycle Illumina NextSeq 550 flow cell. In the paper's pipeline: Because only junctional sequences without quality scores were contained in the immunoSEQ output, filtering matching that applied to full-length reads could not be performed. Sequences were annotated with PyIR, a Python wrapper for IgBLAST v1.9, using IMGT germline references to assign V/J genes and CDR3. Reads were removed for weak V/J assignments (E-value above 1e-6), missing CDR3, stop codons, out-of-frame junctions, or ambiguous translated residues. V3J clonotypes were defined as sequences sharing the same inferred V gene, J gene, and CDR3 amino acid sequence. The percentage overlap between two repertoires was calculated by dividing the number of shared unique clonotypes by the size of the smaller repertoire. Richness of each repertoire was evaluated using RTK rarefaction, the Chao1 estimator, and Recon v2.1 estimates of unobserved clonotypes. Generation probabilities for all TCRbeta clonotypes obtained by the gDNA method from four donors were computed using OLGA. Imported from immuneACCESS, the table was reduced by TCRdb to in-frame sequences with V and J called. These copies leave out some clones; in studies compared against another copy, an unresolved V gene accounts for under half, and the cause of the remainder is not known. D and trimming come from the DNA, and the V and J calls and clone size come from that table. Recorded for this sample are some 1,900,000 clones; about 95% of them occurred a single time. More than 0.9% of the sample lies in the top ten.

About this clone: Its antigen is currently not known. Base qualities are not provided; no much larger clone lies one nucleotide away.

Clipping removes 8 bases from V and 4 bases from J, with 4 as the unmatched junction base count. The germline V gene supplies CDR1 SNHLY and CDR2 FYNNEI. The CDR3 goes from the cysteine to the phenylalanine over 14 residues. Only the CDR3 DNA stays, 42 bases, in frame from base 1. CD8 naive samples consisted of CD45RO-negative cells that were positively selected for CCR7, yielding a CD45RA+CCR7+ population without TemRA cells. The donors were healthy, HIV-negative adults with no recently reported acute infections or vaccinations. Only Caucasian adults living in Nashville, Tennessee, USA were represented among the donors. Blood was collected by leukapheresis, and PBMCs were isolated by Ficoll-Histopaque density gradient centrifugation and then cryopreserved in liquid nitrogen vapor phase. Purity and quantity of every magnetically sorted T cell population were checked by analytical flow cytometry. Genomic DNA was isolated from every sorted fraction and measured by UV absorbance on a Nanodrop 2000c.

The chain couples TRBV2 to TRBJ2-5, with 13 junctional bases fitting TRBD2. The sequencing input was naive CD8+ T cells sorted from blood. What the cell subset or site label conveys for this sample: CD45RA+CCR7+. The sequence derives from a man aged 18 to 30 in good health. The sequenced DNA is TGTGCCAGCGGAGGACTAGCGGGAGTAGAGACCCAGTACTTC. Its product reads: CASGGLAGVETQYF.